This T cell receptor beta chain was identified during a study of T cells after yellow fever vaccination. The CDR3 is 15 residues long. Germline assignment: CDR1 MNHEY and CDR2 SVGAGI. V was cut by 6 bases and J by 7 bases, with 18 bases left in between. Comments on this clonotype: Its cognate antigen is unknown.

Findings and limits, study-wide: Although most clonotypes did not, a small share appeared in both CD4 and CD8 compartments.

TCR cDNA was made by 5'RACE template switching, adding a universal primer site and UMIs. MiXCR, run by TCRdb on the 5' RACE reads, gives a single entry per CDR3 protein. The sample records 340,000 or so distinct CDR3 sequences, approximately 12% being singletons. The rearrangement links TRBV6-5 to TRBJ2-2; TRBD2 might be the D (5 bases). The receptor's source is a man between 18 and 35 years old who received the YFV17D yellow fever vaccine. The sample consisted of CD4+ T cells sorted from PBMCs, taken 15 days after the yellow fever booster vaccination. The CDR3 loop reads CASRVGGSVNGELFF. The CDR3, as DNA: TGTGCCAGCAGAGTCGGCGGGTCTGTGAACGGGGAGCTGTTTTTT.